This TCR beta chain originates from a study of cytomegalovirus exposure and HLA in healthy donors. About the study: Most genotyped donors, about 81% of more than 300, had Caucasian-associated genetic ancestry.

Comment on this clone: No antigen is known for it.

The study's findings and limits: The availability of immune exposure information extended only to CMV serostatus. The listing of approximately 160 TCR beta chains classed them as cytomegalovirus-associated. In a later analysis, most CMV-associated TCR beta chains appeared HLA-restricted.

CDR3 size: 13 residues. Unmatched junction bases numbered 4, after V lost 7 bases and J lost 3 bases. From germline, CDR1 is SNHLY and CDR2 FYNNEI. PCR employed 60 Vbeta and 13 Jbeta primers. The method was immunoSEQ multiplex PCR; TCRdb's version includes in-frame clones alone and lacks a portion of them. The data contain around 280,000 clones, around 90% of them singletons. Sample: PBMCs. The V gene is TRBV2, the J gene TRBJ2-5; 8 bases are shared with TRBD2. The sequence was collected from a woman between 18 and 30 years old in good health and CMV-seronegative. This CDR3 reads CASKLAVEETQYF. CDR3 in DNA: TGTGCCAGCAAACTAGCGGTAGAAGAGACCCAGTACTTC.